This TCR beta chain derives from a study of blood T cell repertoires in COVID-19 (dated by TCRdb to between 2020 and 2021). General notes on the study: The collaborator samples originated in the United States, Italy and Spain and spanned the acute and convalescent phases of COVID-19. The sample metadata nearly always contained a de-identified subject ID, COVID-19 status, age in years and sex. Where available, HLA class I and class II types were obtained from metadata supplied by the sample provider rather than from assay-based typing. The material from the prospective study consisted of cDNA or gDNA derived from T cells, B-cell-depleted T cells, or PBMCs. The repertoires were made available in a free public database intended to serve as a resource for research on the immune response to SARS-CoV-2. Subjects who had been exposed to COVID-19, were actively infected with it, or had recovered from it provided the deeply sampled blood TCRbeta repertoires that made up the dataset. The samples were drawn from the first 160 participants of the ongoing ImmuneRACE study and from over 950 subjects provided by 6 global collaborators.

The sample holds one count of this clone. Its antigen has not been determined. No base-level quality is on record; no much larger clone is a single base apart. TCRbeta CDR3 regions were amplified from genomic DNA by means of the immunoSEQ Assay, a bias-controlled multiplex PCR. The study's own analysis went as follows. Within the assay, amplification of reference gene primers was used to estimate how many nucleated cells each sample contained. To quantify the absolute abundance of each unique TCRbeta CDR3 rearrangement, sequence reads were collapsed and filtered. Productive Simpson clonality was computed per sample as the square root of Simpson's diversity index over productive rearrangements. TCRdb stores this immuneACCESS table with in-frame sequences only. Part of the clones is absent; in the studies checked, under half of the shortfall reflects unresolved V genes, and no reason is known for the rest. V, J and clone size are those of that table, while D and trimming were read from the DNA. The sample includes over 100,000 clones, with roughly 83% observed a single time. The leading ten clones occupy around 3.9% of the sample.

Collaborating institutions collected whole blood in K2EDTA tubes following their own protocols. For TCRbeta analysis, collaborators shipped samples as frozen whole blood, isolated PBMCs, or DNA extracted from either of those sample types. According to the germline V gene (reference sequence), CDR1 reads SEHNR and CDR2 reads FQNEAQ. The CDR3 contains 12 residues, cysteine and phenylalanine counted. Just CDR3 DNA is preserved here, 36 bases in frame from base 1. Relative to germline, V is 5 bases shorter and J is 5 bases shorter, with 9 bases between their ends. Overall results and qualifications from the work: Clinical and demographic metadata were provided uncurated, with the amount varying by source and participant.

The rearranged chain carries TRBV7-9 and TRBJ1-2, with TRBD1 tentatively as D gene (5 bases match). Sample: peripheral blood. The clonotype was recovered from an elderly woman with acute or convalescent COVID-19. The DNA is TGTGCCAGCAGCGCCGCAGGGTATGGCTACACCTTC. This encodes CASSAAGYGYTF.